This TCR beta chain was identified in a study of graft-versus-host responses after intestinal transplantation. About the research overall: Every recipient had anti-thymocyte globulin induction and 3 to 4 years of tacrolimus plus steroids. General study findings and limits: Maximum circulating GvH clone levels tracked with early post-transplant HvG decreases. In patients with graft-donor T cell macrochimerism, allograft graft-versus-host to host-versus-graft clonal ratios were high. In recipient marrow, GvH clones were found, and some appeared first in ileum or blood.

Method: immunoSEQ multiplex PCR; TCRdb's copy keeps in-frame clones and lacks some. This sample has around 50,000 clones; roughly 90% occur once, and the top ten carry over 0.55%. Germline values: CDR1 SGHRS, CDR2 YFSETQ. The CDR3 sequence is 14 residues long. Trimming left V 3 bases short and J 4 bases short, with 11 bases between. This clone was observed once. The antigen remains unidentified. The gene calls are TRBV5-1 and TRBJ1-3, with unresolved D. Here the sequenced sample was unstimulated CD4+ T cells sorted from spleen or lymph node cells, taken before transplant. This sequence was found in a human donor who was the organ donor for an intestinal transplant. This chain's CDR3 is CASSSEGGGNTIYF. The CDR3 DNA is TGCGCCAGCAGCTCAGAGGGAGGGGGAAACACCATATATTTT.